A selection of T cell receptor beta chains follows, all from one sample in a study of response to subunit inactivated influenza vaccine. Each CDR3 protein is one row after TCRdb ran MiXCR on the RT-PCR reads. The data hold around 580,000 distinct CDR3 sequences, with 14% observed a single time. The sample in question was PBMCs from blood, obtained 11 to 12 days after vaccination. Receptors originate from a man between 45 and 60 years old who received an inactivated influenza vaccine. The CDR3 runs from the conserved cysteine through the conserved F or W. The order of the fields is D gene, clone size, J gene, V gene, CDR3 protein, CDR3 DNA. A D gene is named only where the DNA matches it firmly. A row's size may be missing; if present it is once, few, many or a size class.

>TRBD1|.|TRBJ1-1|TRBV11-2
CASSVGQGAVAFF
TGTGCCAGCAGCGTAGGACAGGGGGCGGTAGCTTTCTTT
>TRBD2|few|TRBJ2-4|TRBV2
CASSEGGGVAKNIQYF
TGTGCCAGCAGTGAGGGCGGGGGGGTAGCCAAAAACATTCAGTACTTC
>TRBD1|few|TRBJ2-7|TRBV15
CATSRIGTGPYEQYF
TGTGCCACCAGCAGGATCGGGACAGGACCCTACGAGCAGTACTTC
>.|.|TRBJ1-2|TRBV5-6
CASSSGWLGYTF
TGTGCCAGCAGCTCTGGATGGTTGGGCTACACCTTC
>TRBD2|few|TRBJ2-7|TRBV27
CASSPKPGLGYEQYF
TGTGCCAGCAGTCCCAAACCTGGACTAGGGTACGAGCAGTACTTC
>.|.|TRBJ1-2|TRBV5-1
CASSPEGHTNYGYTF
TGCGCCAGCAGCCCCGAGGGGCACACTAACTATGGCTACACCTTC
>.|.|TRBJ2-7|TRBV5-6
CASSSVAYEQYF
TGTGCCAGCAGCTCGGTCGCCTACGAGCAGTACTTC
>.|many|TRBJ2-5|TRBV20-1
CSASAGPSEETQYF
TGCAGTGCTAGCGCCGGTCCTAGCGAAGAGACCCAGTACTTC
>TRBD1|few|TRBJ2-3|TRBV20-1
CSARGTGASTDTQYF
TGCAGTGCTAGAGGGACAGGGGCATCCACAGATACGCAGTATTTT
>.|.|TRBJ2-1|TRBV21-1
CASRPGLAVEYNEQFF
TGTGCCAGCAGGCCGGGGCTAGCGGTCGAGTACAATGAGCAGTTCTTC
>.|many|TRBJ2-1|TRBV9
CASPRNRVSYNEQFF
TGTGCCAGCCCTCGAAACAGGGTCTCCTACAATGAGCAGTTCTTC
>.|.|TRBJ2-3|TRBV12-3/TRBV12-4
CASRIDLTQYF
TGTGCCAGCAGGATAGACCTTACGCAGTATTTT
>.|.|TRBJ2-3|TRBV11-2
CASSLVFDTQYF
TGTGCCAGCAGCTTAGTTTTCGATACGCAGTATTTT
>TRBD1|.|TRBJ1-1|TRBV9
CASSVQGANTEAFF
TGTGCCAGCAGCGTCCAGGGGGCTAACACTGAAGCTTTCTTT
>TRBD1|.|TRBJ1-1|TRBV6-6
CATGGRTEAFF
TGTGCCACAGGGGGAAGGACTGAAGCTTTCTTT
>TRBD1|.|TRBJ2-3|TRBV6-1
CASSRLQGRTDTQYF
TGTGCCAGCAGTCGTTTACAGGGGCGCACAGATACGCAGTATTTT
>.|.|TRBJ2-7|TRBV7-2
CASSLGPGGDPTYEQYF
TGTGCCAGCAGCTTAGGGCCTGGGGGAGACCCAACCTACGAGCAGTACTTC
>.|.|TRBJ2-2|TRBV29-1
CSVTQTFDTGELFF
TGCAGCGTTACACAAACGTTCGACACCGGGGAGCTGTTTTTT
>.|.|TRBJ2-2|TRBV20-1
CSASKQGGFGELFF
TGCAGTGCTAGTAAACAGGGTGGTTTCGGGGAGCTGTTTTTT
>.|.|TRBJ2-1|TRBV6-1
CASRGSAYNEQFF
TGTGCCAGCCGCGGCTCAGCCTACAATGAGCAGTTCTTC
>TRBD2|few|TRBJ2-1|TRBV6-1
CASRTGLGSFGNEQFF
TGTGCCAGCAGGACTGGACTAGGTAGTTTTGGTAATGAGCAGTTCTTC
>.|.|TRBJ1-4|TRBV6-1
CASSQSPGRGMGEKLFF
TGTGCCAGCAGTCAGAGCCCGGGGCGGGGTATGGGAGAAAAACTGTTTTTT
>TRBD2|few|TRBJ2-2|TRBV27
CASSSGLAALFGELFF
TGTGCCAGCAGTTCCGGACTAGCGGCTTTATTTGGGGAGCTGTTTTTT
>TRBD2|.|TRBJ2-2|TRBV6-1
CASRPTSGVTGELFF
TGTGCCAGCAGGCCCACTAGCGGGGTGACCGGGGAGCTGTTTTTT
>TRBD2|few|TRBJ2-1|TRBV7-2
CASSLVASGIGSYNEQFF
TGTGCCAGCAGCTTAGTCGCGAGCGGGATTGGCTCCTACAATGAGCAGTTCTTC
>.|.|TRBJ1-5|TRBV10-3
CAISPGLAPDTQHF
TGTGCCATCAGTCCGGGACTAGCACCAGATACGCAGCATTTT
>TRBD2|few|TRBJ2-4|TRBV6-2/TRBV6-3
CASRTGTSGGGKNIQYF
TGTGCCAGCAGAACCGGGACTAGCGGGGGGGGCAAAAACATTCAGTACTTC
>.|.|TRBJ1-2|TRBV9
CASSVGGLYGYTF
TGTGCCAGCAGCGTAGGGGGCCTCTATGGCTACACCTTC
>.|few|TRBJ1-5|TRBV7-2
CASSLATGSNQPQHF
TGTGCCAGCAGCTTAGCGACGGGAAGCAATCAGCCCCAGCATTTT
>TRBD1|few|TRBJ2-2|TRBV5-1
CASSWKTGSNTGELFF
TGCGCCAGCAGCTGGAAGACAGGGTCGAACACCGGGGAGCTGTTTTTT
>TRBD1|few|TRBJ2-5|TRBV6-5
CASSSSYRGETQYF
TGTGCCAGCAGTTCAAGTTACAGGGGAGAGACCCAGTACTTC
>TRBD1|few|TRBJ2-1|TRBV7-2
CASSLDSRTGHNEQFF
TGTGCCAGCAGCTTAGATTCTCGGACAGGGCACAATGAGCAGTTCTTC
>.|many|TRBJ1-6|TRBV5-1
CASSTQDYNSPLHF
TGCGCCAGCAGCACACAGGACTATAATTCACCCCTCCACTTT
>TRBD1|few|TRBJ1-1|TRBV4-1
CASSRIQGAGTEAFF
TGCGCCAGCAGCCGGATACAGGGGGCAGGCACTGAAGCTTTCTTT
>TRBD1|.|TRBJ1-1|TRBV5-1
CASSPFRTGAGEAFF
TGCGCCAGCAGCCCCTTTCGGACAGGGGCGGGTGAAGCTTTCTTT
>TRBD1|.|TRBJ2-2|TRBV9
CASSVGGQGTGELFF
TGTGCCAGCAGCGTAGGGGGACAGGGCACCGGGGAGCTGTTTTTT
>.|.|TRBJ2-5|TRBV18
CASSNLPRQETQYF
TGTGCCAGCTCAAACCTCCCTCGACAAGAGACCCAGTACTTC
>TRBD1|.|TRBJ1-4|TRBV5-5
CASSSPGQANEKLFF
TGTGCCAGCAGCTCTCCGGGACAGGCTAATGAAAAACTGTTTTTT
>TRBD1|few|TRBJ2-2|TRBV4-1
CASSQDLRTGPTGELFF
TGCGCCAGCAGCCAAGATCTAAGGACAGGGCCCACCGGGGAGCTGTTTTTT
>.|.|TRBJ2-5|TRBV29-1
CSAAYTGPAETQYF
TGCAGCGCCGCATATACAGGGCCGGCAGAGACCCAGTACTTC
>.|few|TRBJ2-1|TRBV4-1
CASSQPGLGSYNEQFF
TGCGCCAGCAGCCAACCCGGACTCGGCTCCTACAATGAGCAGTTCTTC
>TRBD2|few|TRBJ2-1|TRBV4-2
CASSQDRLGLANEQFF
TGTGCCAGCAGCCAAGATCGGTTAGGACTAGCAAATGAGCAGTTCTTC
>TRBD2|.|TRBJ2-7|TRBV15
CATSRELAGSSYEQYF
TGTGCCACCAGCAGGGAACTAGCGGGCAGCTCCTACGAGCAGTACTTC
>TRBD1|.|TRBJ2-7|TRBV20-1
CSAGQGNEQYF
TGCAGTGCTGGACAGGGCAACGAGCAGTACTTC
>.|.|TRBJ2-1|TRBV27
CASSFRLLGEQFF
TGTGCCAGCAGTTTTCGATTACTAGGTGAGCAGTTCTTC
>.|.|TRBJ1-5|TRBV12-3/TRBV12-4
CASSLDDSSGPQHF
TGTGCCAGCAGTTTAGATGACAGTTCTGGGCCCCAGCATTTT
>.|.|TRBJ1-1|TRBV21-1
CASSLFRPDRNTEAFF
TGTGCCAGCAGCTTATTTAGACCGGACCGGAACACTGAAGCTTTCTTT
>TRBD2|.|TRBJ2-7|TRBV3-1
CASSQTGLAGIYEQYF
TGTGCCAGCAGCCAAACCGGACTAGCGGGGATCTACGAGCAGTACTTC
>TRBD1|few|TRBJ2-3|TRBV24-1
CATSARTGTGGDTDTQYF
TGTGCCACCAGTGCCCGCACCGGGACAGGGGGGGACACAGATACGCAGTATTTT
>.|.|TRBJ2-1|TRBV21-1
CASSPRLAASYNEQFF
TGTGCCAGCAGCCCCCGACTAGCGGCTAGCTACAATGAGCAGTTCTTC
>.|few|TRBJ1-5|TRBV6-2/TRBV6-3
CASSYWDWNSNQPQHF
TGTGCCAGCAGTTACTGGGACTGGAATAGCAATCAGCCCCAGCATTTT
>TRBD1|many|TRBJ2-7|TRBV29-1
CSVELRDRGYEQYF
TGCAGCGTTGAACTACGGGACAGGGGCTACGAGCAGTACTTC
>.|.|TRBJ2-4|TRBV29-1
CSVARDQLYPRAKNIQYF
TGCAGCGTTGCCAGGGATCAACTTTATCCCAGGGCCAAAAACATTCAGTACTTC
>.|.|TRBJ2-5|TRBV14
CASSQVPRADRYF
TGTGCCAGCAGCCAAGTTCCTCGGGCAGATCGGTACTTC
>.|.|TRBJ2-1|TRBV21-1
CASSLPANSGYNEQFF
TGTGCCAGCAGCCTCCCCGCCAACTCGGGGTACAATGAGCAGTTCTTC
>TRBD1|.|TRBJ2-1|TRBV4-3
CASSPGQGQLSGYNEQFF
TGCGCCAGCAGCCCCGGACAGGGCCAACTCTCTGGATACAATGAGCAGTTCTTC
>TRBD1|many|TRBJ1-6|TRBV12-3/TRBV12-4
CASSPTGFANSPLHF
TGTGCCAGCAGCCCGACAGGGTTCGCGAATTCACCCCTCCACTTT
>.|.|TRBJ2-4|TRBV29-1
CSVGLAGAKNIQYF
TGCAGCGTTGGCTTGGCGGGAGCCAAAAACATTCAGTACTTC
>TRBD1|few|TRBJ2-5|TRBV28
CASSFRTGVETQYF
TGTGCCAGCAGTTTCCGGACAGGAGTTGAGACCCAGTACTTC